Reported below is one T cell receptor beta chain. One end of the junction varies from germline; a read error may be responsible. The CDR3 consists of 19 residues. Germline-derived CDR1 and CDR2 are SGHAT and FQNNGV. The data derive from a study of T cells in Graves' hyperthyroidism and ophthalmopathy. Regions amplified from RNA transcripts were the TCR beta CDR3 regions. First-round RT-PCR of the TCR CDR3 relied on the HTBI primer set. TCRdb redid the calling of the multiplex PCR reads with MiXCR, one entry per CDR3 protein. There are some 600,000 distinct CDR3 sequences in the sample; under 60% occur only once, and 8.2% lies in the top ten.

The sequenced sample was peripheral blood or thyroid tissue (not recorded which). The receptor was isolated from a woman between 18 and 29 years old with Graves' hyperthyroidism. V usage is TRBV11-2 and J usage is TRBJ2-2, with 15 nucleotides matching TRBD2. CDR3 nucleotide sequence: TGCGCCAGCAGCCAAGGGACTAGCGGGAGGTCCCCTCATTCCGGGGAGCTGTTTTTT. Amino acids: CASSQGTSGRSPHSGELFF.